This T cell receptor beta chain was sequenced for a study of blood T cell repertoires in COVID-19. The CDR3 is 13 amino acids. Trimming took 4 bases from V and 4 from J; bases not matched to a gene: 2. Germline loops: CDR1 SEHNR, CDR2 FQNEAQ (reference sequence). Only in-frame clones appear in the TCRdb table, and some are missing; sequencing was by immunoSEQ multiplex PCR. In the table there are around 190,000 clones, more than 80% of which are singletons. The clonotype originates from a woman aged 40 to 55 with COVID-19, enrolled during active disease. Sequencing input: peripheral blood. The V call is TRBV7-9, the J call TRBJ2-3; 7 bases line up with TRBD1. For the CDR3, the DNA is TGTGCCAGCAGCTACGGGACAGCAGATACGCAGTATTTT. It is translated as CASSYGTADTQYF. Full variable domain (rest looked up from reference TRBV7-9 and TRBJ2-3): DTGVSQNPRHKITKRGQNVTFRCDPISEHNRLYWYRQTLGQGPEFLTYFQNEAQLEKSRLLSDRFSAERPKGSFSTLEIQRTEQGDSAMYLCASSYGTADTQYFGPGTRLTVL.